This paragraph covers one T cell receptor beta chain sequence. The CDR3 extends over 15 amino acids. The ends were cut back, 6 bases at V and 4 bases at J, with 18 bases in the middle. Germline CDR1 reads ENHRY; CDR2 reads SYGVKD. The data were taken from a study of blood T cell repertoires in COVID-19. TCRdb's table, derived via immunoSEQ multiplex PCR, lists solely in-frame clones and lacks some. The sample shows about 440,000 clones, 88% of them seen only once. The V call is TRBV10-3, the J call TRBJ1-2, with D perhaps TRBD1 (5 bases). Sequencing used peripheral blood. This clonotype originated in a woman in her forties or fifties with COVID-19, enrolled during active disease. CDR3 region: CAIRKLTGVSYGYTF. DNA of the CDR3: TGTGCCATCAGAAAACTAACAGGTGTTAGCTATGGCTACACCTTC.